The 21 T cell receptor beta chains below all came from one sample that was sequenced in a study of shared clonotypes between healthy human individuals. The data were produced by immunoSEQ multiplex PCR, yet TCRdb's version contains in-frame clones alone and is incomplete. The sample contains approximately 1,500,000 clones, approximately 96% of which appear only once. Sequencing input: naive CD4+ T cells sorted from blood. The subset denotes: CD45RA+ positively selected. Receptors originate from a young man in good health.

The chain is built from TRBV11-2 and TRBJ2-5; D is ambiguous. Per germline, CDR1 SGHAT and CDR2 FQNNGV. The CDR3 runs to 12 residues. The V gene lost 4 bases and the J gene lost 4 bases, with 7 bases spanning the gap. The CDR3 loop is CASSSGVETQYF. CDR3 DNA: TGTGCCAGCAGCTCCGGTGTAGAGACCCAGTACTTC.

V and J are TRBV7-9 and TRBJ2-7; a weak D match, TRBD2 (6 bases). The CDR3 is made up of 15 amino acids. Germline loops: CDR1 SEHNR, CDR2 FQNEAQ (reference sequence). V was cut by 5 bases and J by 2 bases, with 16 bases left in between. This CDR3 reads CASSPTGLTAYEQYF. DNA of the CDR3: TGTGCCAGCAGCCCCACGGGACTGACCGCCTACGAGCAGTACTTC.

The chain is built from TRBV6-5 and TRBJ2-1, with unresolved D. The CDR3 consists of 13 residues. Germline CDR1 reads MNHEY; CDR2 reads SVGAGI. Trimming removed 6 bases from V and 5 bases from J, with 11 bases in between. The CDR3 loop is CASSPLENNEQFF. CDR3 bases: TGTGCCAGCAGCCCGCTAGAAAACAATGAGCAGTTCTTC.

This clone was seen only once. The gene calls are TRBV5-1 and TRBJ1-1, with TRBD1 matching over 10 bases. This CDR3 region has 17 residues. Germline V gene sequence: CDR1 SGHRS, CDR2 YFSETQ. The trim removed 2 bases at V and 0 bases at J, leaving 7 bases unmatched. CDR3 residues: CASSFVPGQGMNTEAFF. The CDR3 DNA sequence: TGCGCCAGCAGCTTCGTCCCGGGACAGGGGATGAACACTGAAGCTTTCTTT.

V usage is TRBV5-4 and J usage is TRBJ2-1; D is uncertain. Germline-derived CDR1 and CDR2 are SGHNT and YYREEE (reference sequence). CDR3 size: 13 residues. V gave up 1 base and J gave up 8 bases, with 10 bases separating them. CDR3 protein: CASSLLHGDEQFF. The CDR3 DNA reads TGTGCCAGCAGCTTGTTACATGGCGATGAGCAGTTCTTC.

V usage is TRBV5-1 and J usage is TRBJ2-1; 13 bases align to TRBD2. The ends lost 3 bases at V and 2 bases at J; junction bases unmatched: 11. From germline, CDR1 is SGHRS and CDR2 YFSETQ. The CDR3 covers 19 residues. In DNA, the CDR3 is TGCGCCAGCAGCTCCCCGCGGGGGACTAGCGGGACCACCTACAATGAGCAGTTCTTC. Its protein product is CASSSPRGTSGTTYNEQFF. The entire variable domain, with the rest obtained from reference TRBV5-1 and TRBJ2-1, is as follows: KAGVTQTPRYLIKTRGQQVTLSCSPISGHRSVSWYQQTPGQGLQFLFEYFSETQRNKGNFPGRFSGRQFSNSRSEMNVSTLELGDSALYLCASSSPRGTSGTTYNEQFFGPGTRLTVL.

A single count supports this clone. This rearrangement joins TRBV6-6 to TRBJ2-2; D unresolved. Trimming shortened V by 7 bases and J by 4 bases, and 10 bases separated the two germline ends. The germline V gene encodes CDR1 MNHNY and CDR2 SVGAGI (reference sequence). This CDR3 spans 13 amino acids. The DNA for the CDR3 is TGTGCCAGCACCGCGGAGAGCACCGGGGAGCTGTTTTTT. Residues: CASTAESTGELFF.

The J gene is TRBJ1-1, the V gene TRBV28, with TRBD1 matching over 7 bases. Per the germline V gene, CDR1 is MDHEN and CDR2 is SYDVKM. This CDR3 comprises 16 residues. With 4 bases clipped from V and 4 bases from J, the junction kept 12 bases outside the gene matches. The DNA of the CDR3 is TGTGCCAGCAGTTCACAGCGGACAGGCCTGGGCACTGAAGCTTTCTTT. It translates to CASSSQRTGLGTEAFF. The full variable domain, its missing parts supplied by reference TRBV28 and TRBJ1-1, is DVKVTQSSRYLVKRTGEKVFLECVQDMDHENMFWYRQDPGLGLRLIYFSYDVKMKEKGDIPEGYSVSREKKERFSLILESASTNQTSMYLCASSSQRTGLGTEAFFGQGTRLTVV.

The chain links TRBV4-2 to TRBJ2-3, with a possible D match to TRBD2 (6 bases). This CDR3 is built from 12 residues. V was pared by 2 bases and J by 10 bases, with 10 bases between. Germline CDR1 and CDR2: LGHNA and YNFKEQ. CDR3 in amino acids: CASSQNRGSQYF. CDR3 in DNA: TGTGCCAGCAGCCAAAATCGGGGGTCGCAGTATTTT.

The V gene is TRBV27, the J gene TRBJ1-3, with D tentatively TRBD1 (6 bases). The CDR3 is 15 residues long. In germline, CDR1 is MNHEY, CDR2 SMNVEV (reference sequence). The V end lost 5 bases, the J end lost 4 bases, and 15 bases lay between the germline ends. CDR3 DNA sequence: TGTGCCAGCAGTAAAGGGGCAGGGGTGGGAAACACCATATATTTT. Translated, it gives CASSKGAGVGNTIYF.

The chain combines TRBV2 with TRBJ1-1, with a weak D call TRBD1 (5 bases). Germline CDR1 and CDR2: SNHLY and FYNNEI. With 6 bases removed from V and 11 bases from J, the gap between germline ends came to 13 bases. This CDR3 has 11 residues. DNA for the CDR3: TGTGCCAGCAGCCCCGGGACGGCGGCTTTCTTT. It encodes CASSPGTAAFF.

The J gene is TRBJ1-4, the V gene TRBV10-3, with 7 bases fitting TRBD1. Losses at the gene ends were 6 bases for V and 4 bases for J; bases not matched to a gene: 5. Germline V gives CDR1 ENHRY, CDR2 SYGVKD. CDR3 length: 14 residues. The CDR3 loop reads CAISGTADNEKLFF. CDR3 bases: TGTGCCATCAGCGGGACAGCCGATAATGAAAAACTGTTTTTT.

The chain has TRBV19 and TRBJ1-1; D ambiguous. The CDR3 is 12 amino acids. Per the germline V gene, CDR1 is LNHDA and CDR2 is SQIVND (reference sequence). V lost 8 bases, J lost 2 bases, and 9 bases lay in between. CDR3 DNA: TGTGCCAGTTCCCGAGAAAACACTGAAGCTTTCTTT. It specifies CASSRENTEAFF.

This chain links TRBV29-1 with TRBJ2-7, with TRBD2 matching over 11 bases. Germline V gives CDR1 SQVTM, CDR2 ANQGSEA. Trimming cost V 7 bases and J 2 bases; bases outside gene matches: 4. This CDR3 has 13 residues. CDR3 protein: CSALTSGTYEQYF. For the CDR3, the DNA is TGCAGCGCCCTGACTAGCGGGACCTACGAGCAGTACTTC.

The table lists this clone with a count of one. The chain has TRBV5-4 and TRBJ1-4; perhaps TRBD1 as D (6 bases). The ends were cut back, 3 bases at V and 0 bases at J, with 6 bases in the middle. Germline V gene lookup returns CDR1 SGHNT and CDR2 YYREEE (reference sequence). The CDR3 contains 14 residues. This CDR3 reads CASSSGATNEKLFF. Here the CDR3 DNA reads TGTGCCAGCAGCTCAGGGGCAACTAATGAAAAACTGTTTTTT.

The chain combines TRBV4-3 with TRBJ1-1; TRBD1 agrees at 10 bases. CDR3 size: 16 residues. V trimming: 2 bases; J trimming: 4 bases; junction bases outside the gene matches: 7. Looked up from germline, CDR1 is LGHNA and CDR2 is YSLEER. CDR3 coding DNA: TGCGCCAGCAGCCAAACCCTGGACAGGGGGGCCACTGAAGCTTTCTTT. Its protein product is CASSQTLDRGATEAFF.

The chain links TRBV20-1 to TRBJ1-4; D is uncertain. CDR1 is DFQATT, CDR2 SNEGSKA, per germline (reference sequence). V gave up 6 bases and J gave up 10 bases, with 12 bases separating them. The CDR3 totals 11 residues. The CDR3 DNA is TGCAGTGCCCCCGTTTCTCTAAAACTGTTTTTT. Translated: CSAPVSLKLFF.

The chain couples TRBV18 to TRBJ1-2, with D perhaps TRBD1 (5 bases). V was cut by 4 bases and J by 4 bases, with 13 bases left in between. This CDR3 is built from 14 residues. Per the germline V gene, CDR1 is KGHSH and CDR2 is LQKENI. The CDR3 region is CASSHSTDVYGYTF. The CDR3 DNA reads TGTGCCAGCTCACATTCGACAGATGTCTATGGCTACACCTTC. The full variable domain, with the rest looked up from reference TRBV18 and TRBJ1-2, is NAGVMQNPRHLVRRRGQEARLRCSPMKGHSHVYWYRQLPEEGLKFMVYLQKENIIDESGMPKERFSAEFPKEGPSILRIQQVVRGDSAAYFCASSHSTDVYGYTFGSGTRLTVV.

This chain connects TRBV7-2 to TRBJ2-7; perhaps TRBD1 as D (6 bases). CDR3 size: 14 residues. Germline assignment: CDR1 SGHTA and CDR2 FQGNSA. Trimming removed 4 bases from V and 3 bases from J, with 13 bases in between. The chain's CDR3 is CASSSQGRDYEQYF. The DNA for the CDR3 is TGTGCCAGCAGCTCACAGGGAAGGGACTACGAGCAGTACTTC.

The J gene is TRBJ1-4, the V gene TRBV28, with D unresolved. Per germline, CDR1 MDHEN and CDR2 SYDVKM. The length of the CDR3 is 13 residues. V was trimmed by 5 bases and J by 7 bases, leaving 11 bases between them. CDR3 nucleotide sequence: TGTGCCAGCAGTAGGTTTTTGAGTGAAAAACTGTTTTTT. Its translation: CASSRFLSEKLFF. Full variable domain (remainder filled in from reference TRBV28 and TRBJ1-4): DVKVTQSSRYLVKRTGEKVFLECVQDMDHENMFWYRQDPGLGLRLIYFSYDVKMKEKGDIPEGYSVSREKKERFSLILESASTNQTSMYLCASSRFLSEKLFFGSGTQLSVL.

This chain uses TRBV9 with TRBJ1-1, with TRBD1 as a possible D gene (6 bases). The CDR3 has 16 amino acids. Germline loops: CDR1 SGDLS, CDR2 YYNGEE. V dropped 1 base and J dropped 0 bases, with 13 bases sitting between them. DNA of the CDR3: TGTGCCAGCAGCGTATCCGGGGGCGGGATGAACACTGAAGCTTTCTTT. Translation gives CASSVSGGGMNTEAFF.